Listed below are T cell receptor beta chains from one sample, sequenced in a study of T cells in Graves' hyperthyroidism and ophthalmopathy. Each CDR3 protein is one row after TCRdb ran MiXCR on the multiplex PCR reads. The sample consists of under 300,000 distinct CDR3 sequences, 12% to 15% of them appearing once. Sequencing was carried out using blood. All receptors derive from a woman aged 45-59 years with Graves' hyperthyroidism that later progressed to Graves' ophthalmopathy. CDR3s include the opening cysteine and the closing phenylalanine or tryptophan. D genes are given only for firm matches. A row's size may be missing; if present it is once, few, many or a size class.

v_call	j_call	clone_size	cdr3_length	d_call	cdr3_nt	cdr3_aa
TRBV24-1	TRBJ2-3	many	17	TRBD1	TGTGCCACCAGTGATTTAGGACAGGGAATACGCACAGATACGCAGTATTTT	CATSDLGQGIRTDTQYF
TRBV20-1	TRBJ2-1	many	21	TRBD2	TGCAGTGCTAGAGATTTCGGCAGAGCGTCTAGCGGGAGTAGTTCCTACAATGAGCAGTTCTTC	CSARDFGRASSGSSSYNEQFF
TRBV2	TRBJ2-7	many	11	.	TGTGCCAGCAGTGCCGACGGCGAGCAGTACTTC	CASSADGEQYF
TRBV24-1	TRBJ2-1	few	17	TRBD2	TGTGCCACCAGTGAGAGGGGACTAGCGGGGAAGATGTATGAGCAGTTCTTC	CATSERGLAGKMYEQFF
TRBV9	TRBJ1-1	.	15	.	TGTGCCAGCAGCCCCCGAGGGGGGGCAGTAACTGAAGCTTTCTTT	CASSPRGGAVTEAFF
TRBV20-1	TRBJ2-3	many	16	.	TGCAGTGCTAGAGATGGATCGGCGGATGCCACAGATACGCAGTATTTT	CSARDGSADATDTQYF
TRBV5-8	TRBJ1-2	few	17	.	TGTGCCAGCAGCCCTCGGCGTCTCGGGACATATAACTATGGCTACACCTTC	CASSPRRLGTYNYGYTF
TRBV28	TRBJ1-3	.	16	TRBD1	TGTGCCAGCAGTTCAGGACAGGTAACCTCTGGAAACACCATATATTTT	CASSSGQVTSGNTIYF
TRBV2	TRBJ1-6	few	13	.	TGTGCCAGCGGACGGTGGAGTAATTCACCCCTCCACTTT	CASGRWSNSPLHF
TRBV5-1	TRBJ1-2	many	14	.	TGCGCCAGCAGCTTCTATCGGACAAACTATGGCTACACCTTC	CASSFYRTNYGYTF
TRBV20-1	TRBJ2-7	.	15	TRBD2	TGCAGTGCCGTTAGGGCTAGCGGGAGTGGCTACGAGCAGTACTTC	CSAVRASGSGYEQYF
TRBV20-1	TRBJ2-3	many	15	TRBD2	TGCAGTGCTAGAGCAGGCGGGAGTGTAGCAGATACGCAGTATTTT	CSARAGGSVADTQYF
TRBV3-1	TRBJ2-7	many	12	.	TGTGCCAGCAGCTCACCGGGGTTCGAGCAGTACTTC	CASSSPGFEQYF
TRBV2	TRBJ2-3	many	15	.	TGTGCCAGCAGCGGTATGCCGCAGAACACAGATACGCAGTATTTT	CASSGMPQNTDTQYF
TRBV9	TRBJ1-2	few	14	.	TGTGCCAGCCAAACCGGGCCAACCCTGGGAGGCTACACCTTC	CASQTGPTLGGYTF
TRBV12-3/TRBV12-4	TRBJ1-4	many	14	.	TGTGCCAGCAGTCTGGGGCCGGGTAATGAAAAACTGTTTTTT	CASSLGPGNEKLFF